Listed here are 8 T cell receptor beta chains from one sample, sequenced in a study of blood T cells in healthy people across ages. Combining a sample-barcoded 5' primer with a J-beta primer mix, a second PCR ran for 7 to 11 cycles. TCRdb redid the calling of the 5' RACE reads with MiXCR, one entry per CDR3 protein. The profile shows around 800,000 distinct CDR3 sequences, roughly 25% of them singletons. This sample also appeared in a second study, on T cells of mothers and their children.

Sequenced input: blood. All receptors come from a boy aged 5-17 years in good health.

This clonotype appeared a few times. The DNA for the CDR3 is TGCAGTGCTAGTCGTCAGGGGGATGTGGACGAGCAGTACTTC. This sequence encodes CSASRQGDVDEQYF. This rearrangement joins TRBV20-1 to TRBJ2-7, with 7 bases aligning to TRBD1. CDR1 is DFQATT, CDR2 SNEGSKA, per germline (reference sequence). CDR3 length: 14 amino acids. J was trimmed by 5 bases and V by 3 bases; bases with no gene match: 10.

In its sample, this clonotype was seen once. The chain couples TRBV5-1 to TRBJ2-7; 11 bases align to TRBD2. The V segment lost 4 bases and the J segment 2 bases; nucleotides outside the gene matches: 2. The CDR3 sequence is 14 residues long. Germline CDR1 is SGHRS and CDR2 is YFSETQ. The CDR3 sequence: CASSATSGTYEQYV. CDR3 coding DNA: TGCGCCAGCAGCGCGACTAGCGGGACCTACGAGCAGTACGTC.

In this sample, this clonotype turned up a few times. The chain is built from TRBV6-5 and TRBJ1-2; TRBD1 matches 7 bases. The V gene's germline CDR1 is MNHEY and CDR2 SVGAGI. V gave up 2 bases and J gave up 6 bases; unmatched junction bases: 6. The CDR3 sequence is 14 residues long. CDR3 nucleotides: TGTGCCAGCAGTTACGACAGGGTCTTGAATGGCTACACCTTC. Its protein is CASSYDRVLNGYTF.

This chain joins TRBV3-1 and TRBJ2-7; possible D gene TRBD2, 6 bases. Trimming took 4 bases from V and 6 from J, leaving 10 bases between them. The V gene's germline CDR1 is LGHDT and CDR2 YNNKEL (reference sequence). This CDR3 is 12 amino acids long. The CDR3 sequence is CASSRVGGEQYF. DNA for the CDR3: TGTGCCAGCAGCCGCGTGGGAGGCGAGCAGTACTTC.

This clonotype was observed once. V is TRBV2 and J is TRBJ2-5; possible D gene TRBD1, 5 bases. The germline V gene encodes CDR1 SNHLY and CDR2 FYNNEI. V was pared by 4 bases and J by 1 base, with 13 bases between. The CDR3 is 15 residues long. The CDR3 loop is CASSASGHSQETQYF. The CDR3 DNA sequence: TGTGCCAGCAGTGCTTCAGGGCACTCCCAAGAGACCCAGTACTTC.

This clonotype was seen a handful of times. The rearrangement joins TRBV18 to TRBJ2-5; D tentatively fits TRBD1 or TRBD2 (6 bases each). The CDR3 contains 12 residues. Germline V lookup: CDR1 KGHSH, CDR2 LQKENI. V was pared by 2 bases and J by 11 bases, with 12 bases between. The CDR3 sequence is CASSPSGEEQYF. In nucleotides, the CDR3 is TGTGCCAGCTCACCATCAGGGGAGGAGCAGTACTTC.

The CDR3: CASSQESLAGTVDTQYF. In nucleotides, the CDR3 is TGTGCCAGCAGCCAAGAGAGTCTAGCGGGTACCGTCGATACGCAGTATTTT. The chain uses TRBV3-1 and TRBJ2-3; 8 nucleotides match TRBD2. The CDR3 extends over 17 amino acids. Germline V gene data show CDR1 as LGHDT and CDR2 as YNNKEL (reference sequence). The V gene end was trimmed by 0 bases and the J gene end by 6 bases; junction bases not matched to a gene: 11.

To note about this clonotype: One end of the junction is discordant with germline, which a read error may explain. The chain joins TRBV28 to TRBJ2-5; D unclear. Germline values: CDR1 MDHEN, CDR2 SYDVKM. The length of the CDR3 is 16 residues. In DNA, the CDR3 is TGTGCCTGCAGCTACCACGCGACGGTCGATCAAGAGACCCAGTACTTC. This translates into CACSYHATVDQETQYF.